The 5 T cell receptor beta chains below come from one sample, sequenced in a study of blood T cell repertoires in COVID-19. Clones were sequenced by immunoSEQ multiplex PCR, and TCRdb holds only the in-frame ones, with some missing. In the table there are nearly 70,000 clones, approximately 90% of which are singletons. Input material: peripheral blood. The origin of the receptors is a woman in her seventies with acute or convalescent COVID-19.

The chain couples TRBV5-1 to TRBJ2-1; 7 bases are shared with TRBD2. V dropped 3 bases and J dropped 4; count of bases not matched to a gene: 13. Germline V gene lookup returns CDR1 SGHRS and CDR2 YFSETQ. This CDR3 has 17 amino acids. In DNA form, the CDR3 reads TGCGCCAGCAGCTCGCCACTAGCGTCCCACGGGTACAATGAGCAGTTCTTC. Its protein is CASSSPLASHGYNEQFF. The full variable domain, rest sourced from reference TRBV5-1 and TRBJ2-1, is KAGVTQTPRYLIKTRGQQVTLSCSPISGHRSVSWYQQTPGQGLQFLFEYFSETQRNKGNFPGRFSGRQFSNSRSEMNVSTLELGDSALYLCASSSPLASHGYNEQFFGPGTRLTVL.

The chain has TRBV9 and TRBJ2-5, with TRBD2 identical over 10 bases. CDR1 is SGDLS and CDR2 is YYNGEE in the germline V gene. V lost 0 bases, J lost 1 base, and 12 bases stayed unmatched. The CDR3 has 19 amino acids. The CDR3 protein is CASSVAPGLACLCQETQYF. CDR3 in DNA: TGTGCCAGCAGCGTAGCGCCGGGACTAGCGTGCCTCTGCCAAGAGACCCAGTACTTC.

The genes are TRBV6-1 and TRBJ2-1; tentative D call: TRBD1 (5 bases). V was clipped by 3 bases and J by 5 bases, with 14 bases between them. Germline values: CDR1 MNHNS, CDR2 SASEGT. The CDR3 runs 15 residues. CDR3 protein: CASSEEGALNNEQFF. The CDR3 coding sequence is TGTGCCAGCAGTGAGGAAGGGGCTCTAAACAATGAGCAGTTCTTC.

This chain connects TRBV5-1 to TRBJ2-1; weak D call: TRBD2 (5 bases). This CDR3 spans 15 amino acids. Trimming pared 2 bases from V and 8 bases from J, leaving 17 bases between. Germline CDR1 and CDR2: SGHRS and YFSETQ. The CDR3 here is CASSFNPLPADEQFF. CDR3 sequence (DNA): TGCGCCAGCAGCTTCAACCCCCTCCCAGCGGATGAGCAGTTCTTC.

This rearrangement joins TRBV5-1 to TRBJ1-2; TRBD1 is a possible D gene (6 bases). Trimming pared 6 bases from V and 3 bases from J, leaving 18 bases between. This CDR3 contains 15 residues. Germline-derived CDR1 and CDR2 are SGHRS and YFSETQ. The DNA for the CDR3 is TGCGCCAGCAAACTCTCAGGGGCCCCCTACTATGGCTACACCTTC. Encoded protein: CASKLSGAPYYGYTF. Full variable domain (outside the CDR3, taken from reference TRBV5-1 and TRBJ1-2): KAGVTQTPRYLIKTRGQQVTLSCSPISGHRSVSWYQQTPGQGLQFLFEYFSETQRNKGNFPGRFSGRQFSNSRSEMNVSTLELGDSALYLCASKLSGAPYYGYTFGSGTRLTVV.